This T cell receptor beta chain was sequenced for a study of cytomegalovirus exposure and HLA in healthy donors. Primers: 60 Vbeta forward and 13 Jbeta reverse. This table comes from immunoSEQ multiplex PCR, and its TCRdb copy is limited to in-frame clones, with some not included. The listing records 150,000 or so clones. Regarding donors, all were healthy bone marrow donors. Notes on this clone: Its target is not known.

Findings of the study overall: Among immune exposure information, only CMV serostatus was available. For most TCR beta V segments, an earlier analysis put the productive rate at about 87% or about 30% of the time.

The receptor comes from a woman between 50 and 59 years old in good health and CMV-seronegative. The specimen was PBMCs.

The CDR3 protein is CASSSDRYNEQFF. CDR3 DNA sequence: TGTGCCAGCAGCTCCGACAGGTACAATGAGCAGTTCTTC. The V and J genes are TRBV7-9 and TRBJ2-1, with D perhaps matching TRBD1 (6 bases). Germline V gene data show CDR1 as SEHNR and CDR2 as FQNEAQ (reference sequence). There are 13 residues in the CDR3. The V gene lost 4 bases and the J gene lost 4 bases, with 8 bases spanning the gap.